This TCR beta chain was identified during a study of human T cells and chemical hapten exposure. This clonotype was seen ten or more times. Time point meaning: pre-sensitization, week 0. Described treatment: therapeutic diphenylcyclopropenone sensitization with weekly scalp DPC. Study processing details: A typical sample had 95,638 TCRs, with roughly 23,224 to 690,600 overall. TCRdb independently ran MiXCR on the RACE reads; one entry per CDR3 protein. For this entry, the V and J calls and clone size follow TCRdb and not the study's own pipeline. The data show around 300,000 distinct CDR3 sequences, 5.5% seen once. Trimming stripped 1 base from V and 7 bases from J, with 14 bases between. The CDR3 is 14 residues long. Per germline, CDR1 MGHDK and CDR2 SYGVNS.

Specimen: whole blood, collected in connection with sensitization to the hapten diphenylcyclopropenone (DPC). The TCR comes from a young woman with alopecia areata. Some clones in this sample may be carry-over from other donors' samples. This chain links TRBV25-1 with TRBJ2-7, with D perhaps TRBD1 (6 bases). CDR3 coding DNA: TGTGCCAGCAGTGAATTGGAGAGAGGGGGAGAGCAGTACTTC. Its translation is CASSELERGGEQYF.